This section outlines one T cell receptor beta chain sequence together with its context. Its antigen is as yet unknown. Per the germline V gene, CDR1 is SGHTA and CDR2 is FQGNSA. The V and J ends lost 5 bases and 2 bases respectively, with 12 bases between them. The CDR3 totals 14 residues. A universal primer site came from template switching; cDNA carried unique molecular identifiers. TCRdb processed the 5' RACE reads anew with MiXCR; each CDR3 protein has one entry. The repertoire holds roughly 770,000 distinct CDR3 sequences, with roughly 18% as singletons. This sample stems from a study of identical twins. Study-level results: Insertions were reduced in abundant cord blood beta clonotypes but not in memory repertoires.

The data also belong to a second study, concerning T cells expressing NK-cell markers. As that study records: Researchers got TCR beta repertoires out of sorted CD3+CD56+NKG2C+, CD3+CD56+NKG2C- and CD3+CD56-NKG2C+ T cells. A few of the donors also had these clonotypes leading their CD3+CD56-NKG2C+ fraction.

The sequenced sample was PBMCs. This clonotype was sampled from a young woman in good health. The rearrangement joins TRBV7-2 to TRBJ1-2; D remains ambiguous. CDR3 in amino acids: CASSPRRRNYGYTF. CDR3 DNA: TGTGCCAGCAGCCCCCGTCGAAGGAACTATGGCTACACCTTC.